The entry that follows covers one T cell receptor beta chain sequence. Sequencing was performed with immunoSEQ multiplex PCR; in TCRdb, only in-frame clones are kept and a portion is missing. The data show roughly 160,000 clones, around 74% seen once. The data originate from a study of blood T cell repertoires in COVID-19. At the level of the study: Both acute and convalescent COVID-19 samples were obtained from the United States, Italy and Spain.

The CDR3 loop spans 17 amino acids. The germline V gene has CDR1 LNHDA and CDR2 SQIVND (reference sequence). J was trimmed by 1 base and V by 5 bases; bases with no gene match: 11. The sequenced sample was peripheral blood. J is TRBJ2-3 and V is TRBV19; the match to TRBD2 covers 8 bases. The TCR sequence derives from an elderly woman with acute or convalescent COVID-19. The CDR3 coding sequence is TGTGCCAGTAGTCAAGCGGGAGTGACTAGGGGCACAGATACGCAGTATTTT. Amino acids: CASSQAGVTRGTDTQYF.